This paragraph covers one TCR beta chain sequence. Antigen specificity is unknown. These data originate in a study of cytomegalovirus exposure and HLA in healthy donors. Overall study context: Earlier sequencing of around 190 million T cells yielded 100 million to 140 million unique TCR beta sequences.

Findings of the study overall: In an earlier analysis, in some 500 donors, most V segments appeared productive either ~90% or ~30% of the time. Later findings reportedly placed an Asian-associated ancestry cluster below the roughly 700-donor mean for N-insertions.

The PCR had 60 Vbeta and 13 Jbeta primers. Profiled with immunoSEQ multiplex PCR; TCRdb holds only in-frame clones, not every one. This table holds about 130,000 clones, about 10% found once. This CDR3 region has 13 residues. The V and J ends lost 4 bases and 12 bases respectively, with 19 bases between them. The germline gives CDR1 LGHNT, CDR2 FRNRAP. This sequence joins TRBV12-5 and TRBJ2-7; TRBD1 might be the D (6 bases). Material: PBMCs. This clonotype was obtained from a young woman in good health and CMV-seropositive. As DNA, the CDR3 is TGTGCTAGTGGTTCCACCAACGACAGGCATGGGTACTTC. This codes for CASGSTNDRHGYF.